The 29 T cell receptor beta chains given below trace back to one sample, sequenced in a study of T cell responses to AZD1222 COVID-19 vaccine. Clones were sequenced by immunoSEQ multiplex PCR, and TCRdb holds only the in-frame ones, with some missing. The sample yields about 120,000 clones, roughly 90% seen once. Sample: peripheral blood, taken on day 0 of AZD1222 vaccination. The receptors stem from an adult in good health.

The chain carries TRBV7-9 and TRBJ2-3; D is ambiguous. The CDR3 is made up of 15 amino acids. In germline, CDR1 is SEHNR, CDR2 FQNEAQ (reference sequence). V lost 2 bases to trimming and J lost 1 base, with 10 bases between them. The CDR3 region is CASSLISLGTDTQYF. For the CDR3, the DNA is TGTGCCAGCAGCTTAATCTCGCTAGGCACAGATACGCAGTATTTT.

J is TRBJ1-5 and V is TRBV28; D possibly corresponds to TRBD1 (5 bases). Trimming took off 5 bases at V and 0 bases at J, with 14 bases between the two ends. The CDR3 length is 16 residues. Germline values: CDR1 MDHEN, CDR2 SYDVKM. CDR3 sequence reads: CASSLRGRDSNQPQHF. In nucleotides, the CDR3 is TGTGCCAGCAGTCTCCGGGGGAGGGATAGCAATCAGCCCCAGCATTTT.

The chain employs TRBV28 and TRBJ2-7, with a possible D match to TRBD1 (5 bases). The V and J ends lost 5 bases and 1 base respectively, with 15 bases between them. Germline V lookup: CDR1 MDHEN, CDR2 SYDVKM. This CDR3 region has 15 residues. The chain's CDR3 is CASSPQGSRSYEQYF. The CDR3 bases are TGTGCCAGCAGTCCCCAGGGTAGCCGTTCCTACGAGCAGTACTTC.

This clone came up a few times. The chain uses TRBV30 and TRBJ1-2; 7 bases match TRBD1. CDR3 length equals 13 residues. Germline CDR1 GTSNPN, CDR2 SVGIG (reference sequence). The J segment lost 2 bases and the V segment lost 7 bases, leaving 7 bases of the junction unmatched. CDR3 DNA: TGTGCCTCCTCCCCGGGACAGAACTATGGCTACACCTTC. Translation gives CASSPGQNYGYTF.

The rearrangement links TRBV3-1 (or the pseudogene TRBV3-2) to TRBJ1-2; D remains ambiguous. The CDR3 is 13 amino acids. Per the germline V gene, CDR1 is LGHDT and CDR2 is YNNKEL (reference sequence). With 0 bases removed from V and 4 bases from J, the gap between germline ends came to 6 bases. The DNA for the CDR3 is TGTGCCAGCAGCCAAGAAGCCAGCTATGGCTACACCTTC. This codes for CASSQEASYGYTF.

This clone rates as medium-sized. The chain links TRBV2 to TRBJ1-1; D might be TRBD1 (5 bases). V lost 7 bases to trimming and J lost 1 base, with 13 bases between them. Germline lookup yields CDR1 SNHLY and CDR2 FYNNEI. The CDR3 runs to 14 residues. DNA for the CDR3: TGTGCCAGCAATAGATTCCAGGGGAACACTGAAGCTTTCTTT. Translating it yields CASNRFQGNTEAFF.

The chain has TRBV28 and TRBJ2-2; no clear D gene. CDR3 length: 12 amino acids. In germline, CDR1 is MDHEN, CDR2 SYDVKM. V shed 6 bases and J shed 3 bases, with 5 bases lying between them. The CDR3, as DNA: TGTGCCAGCAGCCATGACACCGGGGAGCTGTTTTTT. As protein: CASSHDTGELFF. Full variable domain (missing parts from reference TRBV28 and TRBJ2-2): DVKVTQSSRYLVKRTGEKVFLECVQDMDHENMFWYRQDPGLGLRLIYFSYDVKMKEKGDIPEGYSVSREKKERFSLILESASTNQTSMYLCASSHDTGELFFGEGSRLTVL.

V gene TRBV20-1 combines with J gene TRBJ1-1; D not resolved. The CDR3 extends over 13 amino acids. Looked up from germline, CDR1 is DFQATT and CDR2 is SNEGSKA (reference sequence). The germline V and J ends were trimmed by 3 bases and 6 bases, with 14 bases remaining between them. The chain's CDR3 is CSASGIMVSEAFF. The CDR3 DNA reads TGCAGTGCTAGTGGGATAATGGTCTCTGAAGCTTTCTTT.

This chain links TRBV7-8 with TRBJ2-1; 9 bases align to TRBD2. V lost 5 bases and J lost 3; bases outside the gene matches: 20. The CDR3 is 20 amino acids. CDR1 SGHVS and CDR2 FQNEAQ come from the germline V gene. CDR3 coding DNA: TGTGCCAGCAGCCCCCGTCGGAAGGGGCTAGCGGGACCCATCTACAATGAGCAGTTCTTC. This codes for CASSPRRKGLAGPIYNEQFF.

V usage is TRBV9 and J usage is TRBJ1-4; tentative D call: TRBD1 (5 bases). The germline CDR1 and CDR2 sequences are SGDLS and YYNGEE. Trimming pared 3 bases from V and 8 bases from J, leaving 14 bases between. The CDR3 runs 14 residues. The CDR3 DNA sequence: TGTGCCAGCAGCGGATTTACCGGGGCCGAAAAACTGTTTTTT. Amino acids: CASSGFTGAEKLFF.

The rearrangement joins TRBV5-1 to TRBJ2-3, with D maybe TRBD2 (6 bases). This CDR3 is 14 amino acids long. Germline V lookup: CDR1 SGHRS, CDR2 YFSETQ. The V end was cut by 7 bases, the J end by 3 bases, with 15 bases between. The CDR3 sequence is CASRSQEGTDTQYF. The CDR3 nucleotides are TGCGCCAGCCGGAGCCAGGAGGGGACAGATACGCAGTATTTT.

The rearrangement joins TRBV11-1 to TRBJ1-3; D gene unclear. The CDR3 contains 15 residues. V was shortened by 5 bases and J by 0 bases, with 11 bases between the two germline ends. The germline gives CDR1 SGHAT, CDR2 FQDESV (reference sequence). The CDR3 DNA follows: TGTGCCAGCAGCCTCCGGGGTGACTCTGGAAACACCATATATTTT. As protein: CASSLRGDSGNTIYF.

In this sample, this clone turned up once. CDR3 DNA: TGTGCCAGTAGTTTAGGACCGGGCGAGCAGTACTTC. This codes for CASSLGPGEQYF. The chain recombines TRBV19 with TRBJ2-7; D gene uncertain. In germline, CDR1 is LNHDA, CDR2 SQIVND (reference sequence). Trimming pared 5 bases from V and 6 bases from J, leaving 11 bases between. CDR3 size: 12 residues.

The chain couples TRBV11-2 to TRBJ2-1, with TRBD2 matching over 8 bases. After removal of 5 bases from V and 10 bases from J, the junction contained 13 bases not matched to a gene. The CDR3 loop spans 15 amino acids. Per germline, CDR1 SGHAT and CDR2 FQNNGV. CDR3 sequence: CASSPSGTRGLEQFF. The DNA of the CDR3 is TGTGCCAGCAGCCCGAGTGGGACTAGGGGTTTGGAGCAGTTCTTC.

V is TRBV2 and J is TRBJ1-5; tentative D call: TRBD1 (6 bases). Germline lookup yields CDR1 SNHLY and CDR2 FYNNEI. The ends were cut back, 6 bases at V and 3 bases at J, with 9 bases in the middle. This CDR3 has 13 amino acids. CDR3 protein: CASRRDNNQPQHF. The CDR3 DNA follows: TGTGCCAGCAGACGGGACAACAATCAGCCCCAGCATTTT.

The CDR3: CASSDPQENQETQYF. CDR3 nucleotide sequence: TGTGCCAGCAGTGACCCACAGGAGAACCAAGAGACCCAGTACTTC. The rearrangement links TRBV27 to TRBJ2-5; possible D gene TRBD1, 5 bases. CDR3 length: 15 amino acids. Germline loops: CDR1 MNHEY, CDR2 SMNVEV (reference sequence). V was shortened by 5 bases and J by 0 bases, with 13 bases between the two germline ends.

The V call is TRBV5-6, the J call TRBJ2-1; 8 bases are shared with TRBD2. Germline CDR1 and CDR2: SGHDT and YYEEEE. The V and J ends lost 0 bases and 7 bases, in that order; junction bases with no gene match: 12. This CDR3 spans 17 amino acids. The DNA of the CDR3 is TGTGCCAGCAGCTTGGCTCTGTTAGCGGGAATCCGTAATGAGCAGTTCTTC. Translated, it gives CASSLALLAGIRNEQFF.

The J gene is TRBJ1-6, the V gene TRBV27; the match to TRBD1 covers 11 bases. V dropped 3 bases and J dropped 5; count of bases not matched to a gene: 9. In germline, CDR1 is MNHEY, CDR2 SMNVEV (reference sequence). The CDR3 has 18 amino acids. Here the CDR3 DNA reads TGTGCCAGCAGTTTCGGACAGGGGGCCTCCCACAATAATTCACCCCTCCACTTT. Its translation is CASSFGQGASHNNSPLHF.

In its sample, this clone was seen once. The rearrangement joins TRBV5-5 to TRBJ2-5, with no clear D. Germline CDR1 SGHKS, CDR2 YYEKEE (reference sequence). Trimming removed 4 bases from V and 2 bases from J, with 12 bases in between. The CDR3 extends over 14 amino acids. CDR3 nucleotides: TGTGCCAGCAGCCCACGGACGAGACAAGAGACCCAGTACTTC. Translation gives CASSPRTRQETQYF.

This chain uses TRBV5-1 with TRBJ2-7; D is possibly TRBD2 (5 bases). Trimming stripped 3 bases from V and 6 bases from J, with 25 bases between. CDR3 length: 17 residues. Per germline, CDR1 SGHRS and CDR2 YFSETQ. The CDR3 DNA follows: TGCGCCAGCAGCTCCGGCGGGCGCGGCCTCTCCCACTTCGAGCAGTACTTC. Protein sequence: CASSSGGRGLSHFEQYF.

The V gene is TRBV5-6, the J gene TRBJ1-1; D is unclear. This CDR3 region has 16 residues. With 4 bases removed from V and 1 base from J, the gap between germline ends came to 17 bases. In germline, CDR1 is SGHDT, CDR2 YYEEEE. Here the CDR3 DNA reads TGTGCCAGCAGCCCCCAAGGTGGACCCGGGAACACTGAAGCTTTCTTT. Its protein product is CASSPQGGPGNTEAFF.

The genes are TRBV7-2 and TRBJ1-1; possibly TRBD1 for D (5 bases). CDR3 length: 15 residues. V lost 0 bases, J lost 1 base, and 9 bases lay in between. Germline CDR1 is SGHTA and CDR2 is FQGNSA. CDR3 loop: CASSLAFTGNTEAFF. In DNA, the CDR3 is TGTGCCAGCAGCTTAGCGTTTACAGGGAACACTGAAGCTTTCTTT.

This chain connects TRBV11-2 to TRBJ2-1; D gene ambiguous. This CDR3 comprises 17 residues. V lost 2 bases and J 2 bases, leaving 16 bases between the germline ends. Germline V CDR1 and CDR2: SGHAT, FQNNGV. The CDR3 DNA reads TGTGCCAGCAGCTTATACCTACGTGAGGAAACCTACAATGAGCAGTTCTTC. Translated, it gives CASSLYLREETYNEQFF.

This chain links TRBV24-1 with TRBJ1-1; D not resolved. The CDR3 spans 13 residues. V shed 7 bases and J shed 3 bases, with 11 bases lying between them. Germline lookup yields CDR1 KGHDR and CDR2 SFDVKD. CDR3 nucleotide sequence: TGTGCCACCAGCAGGCGCGGGTACACTGAAGCTTTCTTT. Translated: CATSRRGYTEAFF.

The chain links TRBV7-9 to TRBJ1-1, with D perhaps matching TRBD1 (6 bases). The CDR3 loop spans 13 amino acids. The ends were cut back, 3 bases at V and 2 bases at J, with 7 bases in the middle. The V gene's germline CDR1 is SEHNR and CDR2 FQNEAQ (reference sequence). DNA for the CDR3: TGTGCCAGCAGCTTTGGGGGCAACACTGAAGCTTTCTTT. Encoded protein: CASSFGGNTEAFF.

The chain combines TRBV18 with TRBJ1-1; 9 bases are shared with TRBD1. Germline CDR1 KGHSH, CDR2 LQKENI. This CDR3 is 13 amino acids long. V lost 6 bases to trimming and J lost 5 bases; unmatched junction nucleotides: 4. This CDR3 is CASSGTGSTEAFF. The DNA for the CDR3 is TGTGCCAGCTCCGGGACAGGGTCTACTGAAGCTTTCTTT.

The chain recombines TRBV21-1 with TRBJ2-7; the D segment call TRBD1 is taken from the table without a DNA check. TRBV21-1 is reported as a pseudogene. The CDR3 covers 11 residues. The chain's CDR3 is CASSTRTEQYF. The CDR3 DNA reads TGTGCCAGCAGCACTCGAACAGAGCAGTACTTC.

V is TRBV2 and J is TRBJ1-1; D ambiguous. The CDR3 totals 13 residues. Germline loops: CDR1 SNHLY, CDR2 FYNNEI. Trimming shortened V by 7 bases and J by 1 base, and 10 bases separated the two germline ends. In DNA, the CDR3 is TGTGCCAGCAATCAGGTGAAGAACACTGAAGCTTTCTTT. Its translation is CASNQVKNTEAFF.

The CDR3 DNA reads TGTGCCAGTAGTATTCTGGGAGACTCTGGAAACACCATATATTTT. This translates into CASSILGDSGNTIYF. V usage is TRBV19 and J usage is TRBJ1-3; unclear D gene. Germline values: CDR1 LNHDA, CDR2 SQIVND (reference sequence). The germline V and J ends were trimmed by 3 bases and 0 bases, with 9 bases remaining between them. This CDR3 has 15 residues. Filled out from reference TRBV19 and TRBJ1-3, the complete variable domain reads DGGITQSPKYLFRKEGQNVTLSCEQNLNHDAMYWYRQDPGQGLRLIYYSQIVNDFQKGDIAEGYSVSREKKESFPLTVTSAQKNPTAFYLCASSILGDSGNTIYFGEGSWLTVV.